These 19 T cell receptor beta chains share one sample of origin, sequenced in a study of cytomegalovirus exposure and HLA in healthy donors. TCRdb keeps only in-frame clones here, not all; method: immunoSEQ multiplex PCR. The sample consists of about 130,000 clones, roughly nine tenths of them appearing once. The specimen sequenced was PBMCs. These receptors originate from a woman in her late teens or twenties in good health and CMV-seronegative.

This clone was picked up a small number of times. The chain combines TRBV7-9 with TRBJ1-2; D not resolved. Looked up from germline, CDR1 is SEHNR and CDR2 is FQNEAQ (reference sequence). V lost 1 base and J 5 bases, leaving 11 bases between the germline ends. This CDR3 comprises 14 residues. The CDR3 DNA is TGTGCCAGCAGCTTAGATACCGCGCGATATGGCTACACCTTC. Protein: CASSLDTARYGYTF.

CDR3 protein: CASSGGLAGAGDTQYF. The CDR3 nucleotides are TGCGCCAGCAGCGGGGGACTAGCGGGAGCTGGAGATACGCAGTATTTT. V usage is TRBV5-1 and J usage is TRBJ2-3, with 14 bases matching TRBD2. Trimming removed 4 bases from V and 5 bases from J; junction bases left unmatched: 6. This CDR3 has 16 residues. Per the germline V gene, CDR1 is SGHRS and CDR2 is YFSETQ.

The chain has TRBV6-1 and TRBJ2-5; D is unresolved. Trimming pared 3 bases from V and 1 base from J, leaving 6 bases between. The CDR3 has 13 residues. Germline V gene sequence: CDR1 MNHNS, CDR2 SASEGT. The CDR3 region has the DNA TGTGCCAGCAGTGAGAGTATCCAAGAGACCCAGTACTTC. This codes for CASSESIQETQYF.

The V call is TRBV7-6, the J call TRBJ2-1; 8 bases fit TRBD2. The germline V gene has CDR1 SGHVS and CDR2 FNYEAQ. This CDR3 is built from 14 residues. The V and J ends lost 6 bases and 4 bases, in that order; junction bases with no gene match: 5. CDR3 sequence: CASSRTSPYNEQFF. CDR3 bases: TGTGCCAGCAGTAGGACTAGCCCGTACAATGAGCAGTTCTTC.

This clone has only one observation. This may be a read error: a much more frequent sequence differs by one nucleotide. The sample contains more than one DNA sequence encoding this CDR3. The chain links TRBV2 to TRBJ2-7; a possible D gene is TRBD2 (6 bases). Trimming took off 2 bases at V and 4 bases at J, with 12 bases between the two ends. Germline CDR1 reads SNHLY; CDR2 reads FYNNEI. The CDR3 extends over 14 amino acids. The CDR3 DNA sequence: TGTGCCAGCAGTGAAAGACTGGCGGGGTACGAGCAGTACTTC. Translating it yields CASSERLAGYEQYF.

This chain connects TRBV10-2 to TRBJ1-2, with unresolved D. CDR1 and CDR2 from the germline V gene are WSHSY and SAAADI. CDR3 length equals 13 residues. With 8 bases removed from V and 6 bases from J, the gap between germline ends came to 16 bases. CDR3 loop: CASGRDWLNGYTF. The CDR3 DNA reads as TGCGCCAGCGGGAGGGATTGGCTGAATGGCTACACCTTC.

The rearrangement links TRBV5-5 to TRBJ2-1; tentative D call: TRBD2 (6 bases). Germline V gene sequence: CDR1 SGHKS, CDR2 YYEKEE (reference sequence). The CDR3 runs to 16 residues. With 2 bases removed from V and 0 bases from J, the gap between germline ends came to 12 bases. This CDR3 reads CASSLIAGPSYNEQFF. The CDR3 nucleotides read TGTGCCAGCAGCTTAATTGCGGGACCCTCCTACAATGAGCAGTTCTTC.

This clone was observed a few times. V and J are TRBV10-3 and TRBJ1-1, with D unclear. There are 13 residues in the CDR3. Germline CDR1 and CDR2: ENHRY and SYGVKD. V was pared by 2 bases and J by 6 bases, with 10 bases between. This CDR3 is CAISEVSMAEAFF. The CDR3 DNA reads as TGTGCCATCAGTGAGGTCAGTATGGCTGAAGCTTTCTTT.

V gene TRBV28 combines with J gene TRBJ1-1; 8 bases map to TRBD1. From germline, CDR1 is MDHEN and CDR2 SYDVKM. Germline trimming cut 4 bases from V and 3 bases from J; bases unmatched to any gene: 7. The CDR3 totals 15 residues. CDR3 DNA sequence: TGTGCCAGCAGTTCCCCTCAGGGGGCCGACACTGAAGCTTTCTTT. It translates to CASSSPQGADTEAFF.

The chain employs TRBV4-1 and TRBJ2-2, with D perhaps TRBD1 (5 bases). Germline values: CDR1 MGHRA, CDR2 YSYEKL. The CDR3 runs to 14 residues. The V end was cut by 0 bases, the J end by 8 bases, with 10 bases between. The CDR3 reads CASSQDREPGELFF. CDR3 nucleotide sequence: TGCGCCAGCAGCCAAGACAGGGAACCAGGGGAGCTGTTTTTT.

The count of this clone is one. The chain couples TRBV28 to TRBJ1-5; 9 nucleotides line up with TRBD1. The V segment lost 4 bases and the J segment 0 bases; nucleotides outside the gene matches: 7. This CDR3 comprises 17 residues. The V gene's germline CDR1 is MDHEN and CDR2 SYDVKM. For the CDR3, the DNA is TGTGCCAGCAGTTCAGCCGGGACAGGGTATAGCAATCAGCCCCAGCATTTT. Residues: CASSSAGTGYSNQPQHF.

V is TRBV11-2 and J is TRBJ2-3, with 12 bases identical to TRBD2. Germline V gives CDR1 SGHAT, CDR2 FQNNGV. The CDR3 contains 16 residues. V dropped 6 bases and J dropped 2; count of bases not matched to a gene: 6. The CDR3 bases are TGTGCCAGCAGGCCAGGACTAGCGGGATACACAGATACGCAGTATTTT. This gives the protein CASRPGLAGYTDTQYF.

The CDR3 sequence: CASSSPAGNQPQHF. CDR3 nucleotide sequence: TGTGCCAGCAGCTCCCCGGCCGGGAATCAGCCCCAGCATTTT. The chain links TRBV7-8 to TRBJ1-5; D not resolved. Trimming cost V 4 bases and J 4 bases, with 11 bases left between them. Germline CDR1 SGHVS, CDR2 FQNEAQ. This CDR3 comprises 14 residues.

The genes are TRBV4-1 and TRBJ2-7; weak D call: TRBD1 (6 bases). The CDR3 contains 14 residues. Per germline, CDR1 MGHRA and CDR2 YSYEKL. V lost 8 bases and J 4 bases, leaving 18 bases between the germline ends. Here the CDR3 reads CASAWAFQGYEQYF. Written as DNA, the CDR3 is TGCGCCAGCGCCTGGGCGTTCCAGGGGTACGAGCAGTACTTC.

This clone has a handful of counts. The chain combines TRBV4-1 with TRBJ2-7, with a tentative D call TRBD2 (6 bases). The CDR3 contains 16 residues. Germline V lookup: CDR1 MGHRA, CDR2 YSYEKL. Trimming took 1 base from V and 0 from J, leaving 13 bases between them. CDR3 protein: CASSQAGERPSYEQYF. The CDR3 nucleotides are TGCGCCAGCAGCCAAGCGGGGGAGAGACCCTCCTACGAGCAGTACTTC.

This sequence joins TRBV7-9 and TRBJ1-1; 8 bases are shared with TRBD1. Germline trimming cut 5 bases from V and 2 bases from J; bases unmatched to any gene: 19. This CDR3 contains 19 residues. Germline V gene sequence: CDR1 SEHNR, CDR2 FQNEAQ (reference sequence). This chain's CDR3 is CASSRAQSRRGQANTEAFF. For the CDR3, the DNA is TGTGCCAGCAGCAGAGCACAGTCGCGAAGGGGACAGGCAAACACTGAAGCTTTCTTT.

The chain is built from TRBV9 and TRBJ2-6; 10 bases are shared with TRBD1. V lost 4 bases to trimming and J lost 1 base; unmatched junction nucleotides: 8. This CDR3 is 18 amino acids long. Germline V gives CDR1 SGDLS, CDR2 YYNGEE. This CDR3 reads CASSPRDRGFSGANVLTF. As DNA, the CDR3 is TGTGCCAGCAGCCCCCGGGACAGGGGATTTTCTGGGGCCAACGTCCTGACTTTC.

The V call is TRBV25-1, the J call TRBJ1-1, with D unclear. The CDR3 spans 13 residues. Per the germline V gene, CDR1 is MGHDK and CDR2 is SYGVNS. The ends were cut back, 6 bases at V and 1 base at J, with 9 bases in the middle. CDR3 DNA sequence: TGTGCCAGCAGGAGCCCAAAGAACACTGAAGCTTTCTTT. This translates into CASRSPKNTEAFF.

This clone has a single count. The rearrangement uses TRBV28 and TRBJ2-7, with a possible D match to TRBD1 (6 bases). CDR1 is MDHEN and CDR2 is SYDVKM in the germline V gene. Trimming left V 7 bases short and J 6 bases short, with 19 bases between. The CDR3 loop spans 14 amino acids. Here the CDR3 reads CASNLLQGRGEQYF. The CDR3 coding sequence is TGTGCCAGCAATCTTCTCCAGGGGCGCGGCGAGCAGTACTTC.